This TCR beta chain was found in a study of post-analysis software for immune sequencing data. Whole-study findings and limits: Patients had higher frequencies than controls of about five TRBV segments, including TRBV5-6, TRBV5-1 and TRBV20-1.

Libraries were made from TCR beta cDNA, and they carried unique molecular identifiers. From roughly 1 to 10 million T cells, a few hundred thousand cDNA molecules were obtained. From the PCR reads, TCRdb called clonotypes with MiXCR, one entry per CDR3 protein. The data show some 190,000 distinct CDR3 sequences, around 29% seen once. Ten or more counts support this clonotype. Its antigen is currently unknown. V dropped 11 bases and J dropped 2; count of bases not matched to a gene: 6. CDR3 length: 12 residues. The V gene's germline CDR1 is ENHRY and CDR2 SYGVKD. The chain carries TRBV10-3 and TRBJ2-7; 7 nucleotides agree with TRBD1. The sample taken for sequencing was blood. The receptor was derived from a girl aged 2-17 years with multiple sclerosis. CDR3 coding DNA: TGTGCCGTCGGGACAGACCCCTACGAGCAGTACTTC. Its translation: CAVGTDPYEQYF.